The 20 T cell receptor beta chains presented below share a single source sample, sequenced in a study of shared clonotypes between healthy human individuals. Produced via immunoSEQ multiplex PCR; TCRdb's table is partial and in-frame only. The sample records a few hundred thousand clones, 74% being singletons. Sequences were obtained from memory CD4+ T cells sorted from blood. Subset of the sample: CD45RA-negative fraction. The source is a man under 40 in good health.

CDR3 amino acids: CASSEMDGVNYEQYF. In DNA form, the CDR3 reads TGTGCCAGCAGTGAAATGGATGGAGTTAACTACGAGCAGTACTTC. This rearrangement joins TRBV6-1 to TRBJ2-7; D not resolved. This CDR3 contains 15 residues. Trimming took 2 bases from V and 3 from J, leaving 14 bases between them. Germline V lookup: CDR1 MNHNS, CDR2 SASEGT.

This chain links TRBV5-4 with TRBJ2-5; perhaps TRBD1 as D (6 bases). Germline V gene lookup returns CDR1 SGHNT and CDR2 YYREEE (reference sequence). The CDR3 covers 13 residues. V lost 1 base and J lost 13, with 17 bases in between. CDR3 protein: CASSLNSRGLWYF. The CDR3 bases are TGTGCCAGCAGCTTGAATAGCAGGGGCCTATGGTACTTC.

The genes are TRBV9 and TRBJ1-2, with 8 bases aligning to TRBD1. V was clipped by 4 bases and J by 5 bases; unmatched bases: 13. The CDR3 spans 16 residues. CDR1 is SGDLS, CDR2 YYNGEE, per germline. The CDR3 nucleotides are TGTGCCAGCAGCCCCCGCGGGGCAGGGGGCGCTTATGGCTACACCTTC. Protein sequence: CASSPRGAGGAYGYTF.

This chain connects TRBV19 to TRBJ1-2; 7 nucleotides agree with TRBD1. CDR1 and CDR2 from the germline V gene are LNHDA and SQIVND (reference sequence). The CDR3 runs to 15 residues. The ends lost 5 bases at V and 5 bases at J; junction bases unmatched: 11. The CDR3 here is CASSGRQGSGYGYTF. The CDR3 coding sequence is TGTGCCAGTAGTGGCAGACAGGGTTCGGGGTATGGCTACACCTTC.

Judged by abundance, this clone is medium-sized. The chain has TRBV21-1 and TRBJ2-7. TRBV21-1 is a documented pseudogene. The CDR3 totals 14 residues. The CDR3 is CASSKGRSLYEQYF. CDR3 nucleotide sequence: TGTGCCAGCAGCAAAGGCAGGAGCCTCTACGAGCAGTACTTC.

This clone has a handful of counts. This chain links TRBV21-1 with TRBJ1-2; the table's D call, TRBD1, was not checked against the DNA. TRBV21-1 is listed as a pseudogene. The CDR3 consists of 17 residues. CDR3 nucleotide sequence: TGTGCCAGCAGCAAGATCTGGTGGACAACCTCTAACTATGGCTACACCTTC. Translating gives CASSKIWWTTSNYGYTF.

The CDR3 nucleotides read TGTGCCAGCAGCCCCGGGGGACAGGGGAACACTGAAGCTTTCTTT. Translating it yields CASSPGGQGNTEAFF. The rearrangement uses TRBV5-4 and TRBJ1-1; 9 bases align to TRBD1. Germline values: CDR1 SGHNT, CDR2 YYREEE (reference sequence). V lost 4 bases to trimming and J lost 1 base; unmatched junction nucleotides: 5. The CDR3 length is 15 residues.

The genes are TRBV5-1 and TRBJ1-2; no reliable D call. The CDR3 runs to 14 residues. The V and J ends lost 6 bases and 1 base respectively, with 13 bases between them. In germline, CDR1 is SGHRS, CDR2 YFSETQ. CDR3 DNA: TGCGCCAGCAATGACCCGGGTCTTAACTATGGCTACACCTTC. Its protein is CASNDPGLNYGYTF.

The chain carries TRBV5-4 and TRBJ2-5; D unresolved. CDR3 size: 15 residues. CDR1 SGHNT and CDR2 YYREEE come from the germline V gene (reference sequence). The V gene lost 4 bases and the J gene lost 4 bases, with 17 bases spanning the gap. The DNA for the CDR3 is TGTGCCAGCAGCCCGTCGTTTATGCAGGCAGAGACCCAGTACTTC. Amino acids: CASSPSFMQAETQYF. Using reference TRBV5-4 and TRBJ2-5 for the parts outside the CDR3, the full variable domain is ETGVTQSPTHLIKTRGQQVTLRCSSQSGHNTVSWYQQALGQGPQFIFQYYREEENGRGNFPPRFSGLQFPNYSSELNVNALELDDSALYLCASSPSFMQAETQYFGPGTRLLVL.

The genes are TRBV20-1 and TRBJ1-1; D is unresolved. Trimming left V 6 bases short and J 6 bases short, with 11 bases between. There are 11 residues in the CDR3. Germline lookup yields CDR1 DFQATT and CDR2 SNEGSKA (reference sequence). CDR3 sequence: CSAPAEPEAFF. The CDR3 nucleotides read TGCAGTGCCCCAGCCGAGCCTGAAGCTTTCTTT.

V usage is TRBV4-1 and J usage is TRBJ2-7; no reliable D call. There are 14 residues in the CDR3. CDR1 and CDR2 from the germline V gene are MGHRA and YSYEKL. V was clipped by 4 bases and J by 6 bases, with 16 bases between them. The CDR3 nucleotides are TGCGCCAGCAGCCCCTCCCGTGTTTTGGGCGAGCAGTACTTC. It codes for CASSPSRVLGEQYF.

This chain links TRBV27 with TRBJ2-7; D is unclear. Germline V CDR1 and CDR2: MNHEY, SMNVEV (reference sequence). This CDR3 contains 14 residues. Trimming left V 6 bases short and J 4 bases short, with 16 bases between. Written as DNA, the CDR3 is TGTGCCAGCAGCCTCTCGGTGGGTTTGTACGAGCAGTACTTC. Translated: CASSLSVGLYEQYF.

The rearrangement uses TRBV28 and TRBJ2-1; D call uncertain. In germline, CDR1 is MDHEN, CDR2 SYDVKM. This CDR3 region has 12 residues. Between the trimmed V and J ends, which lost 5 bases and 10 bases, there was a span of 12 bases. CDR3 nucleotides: TGTGCCAGCAGTCCTGATTCAAGGGAGCAGTTCTTC. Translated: CASSPDSREQFF.

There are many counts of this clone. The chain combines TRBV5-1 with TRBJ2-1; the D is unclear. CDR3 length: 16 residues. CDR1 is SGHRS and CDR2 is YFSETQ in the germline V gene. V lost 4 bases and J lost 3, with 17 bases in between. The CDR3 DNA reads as TGCGCCAGCAGCGCAGGATTTGGGAATTTCTACAATGAGCAGTTCTTC. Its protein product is CASSAGFGNFYNEQFF. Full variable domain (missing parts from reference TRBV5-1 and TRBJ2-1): KAGVTQTPRYLIKTRGQQVTLSCSPISGHRSVSWYQQTPGQGLQFLFEYFSETQRNKGNFPGRFSGRQFSNSRSEMNVSTLELGDSALYLCASSAGFGNFYNEQFFGPGTRLTVL.

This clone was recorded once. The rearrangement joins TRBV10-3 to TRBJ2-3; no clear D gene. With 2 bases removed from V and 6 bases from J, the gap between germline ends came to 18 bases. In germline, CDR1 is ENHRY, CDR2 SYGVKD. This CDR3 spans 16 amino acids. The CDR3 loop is CAISEPAGIRSDTQYF. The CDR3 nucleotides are TGTGCCATCAGTGAGCCGGCAGGAATTAGGTCCGATACGCAGTATTTT.

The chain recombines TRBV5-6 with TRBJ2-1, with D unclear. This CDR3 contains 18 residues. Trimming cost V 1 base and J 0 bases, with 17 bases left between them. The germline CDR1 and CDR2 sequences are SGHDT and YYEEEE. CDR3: CASSLYGSGRYSYNEQFF. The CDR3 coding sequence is TGTGCCAGCAGCTTGTATGGTTCGGGTCGGTACTCCTACAATGAGCAGTTCTTC.

The CDR3 sequence: CASNPGSYNEQFF. The DNA of the CDR3 is TGTGCCAGCAATCCGGGGAGCTACAATGAGCAGTTCTTC. The genes are TRBV6-1 and TRBJ2-1; TRBD2 is a possible D gene (5 bases). The germline V gene encodes CDR1 MNHNS and CDR2 SASEGT. The V end was cut by 7 bases, the J end by 3 bases, with 10 bases between. This CDR3 is 13 amino acids long.

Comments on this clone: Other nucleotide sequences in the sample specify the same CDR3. The CDR3: CASSLGGAGNQPQHF. CDR3 in DNA: TGCGCCAGCAGCTTGGGGGGAGCGGGCAATCAGCCCCAGCATTTT. V gene TRBV5-1 combines with J gene TRBJ1-5; D gene ambiguous. The CDR3 spans 15 residues. The germline CDR1 and CDR2 sequences are SGHRS and YFSETQ. Trimming shortened V by 0 bases and J by 2 bases, and 9 bases separated the two germline ends.

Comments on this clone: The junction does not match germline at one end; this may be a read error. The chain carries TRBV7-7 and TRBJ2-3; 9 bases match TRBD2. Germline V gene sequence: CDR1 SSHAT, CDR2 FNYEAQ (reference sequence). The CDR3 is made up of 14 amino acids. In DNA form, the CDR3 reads TGTGCTAGCAGCCCCGGGACTAGCTCGGATACGCAGTATTTT. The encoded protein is CASSPGTSSDTQYF.

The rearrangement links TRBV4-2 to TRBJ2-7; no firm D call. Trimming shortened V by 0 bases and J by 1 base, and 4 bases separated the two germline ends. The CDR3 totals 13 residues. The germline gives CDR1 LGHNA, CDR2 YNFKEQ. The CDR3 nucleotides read TGTGCCAGCAGCCAAGAGAGGTCCTACGAGCAGTACTTC. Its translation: CASSQERSYEQYF.